The rows below give T cell receptor beta chains drawn from one sample of a study of control samples from healthy donors and cancer patients. The assay was immunoSEQ multiplex PCR, and TCRdb's table has in-frame clones only and misses some. The table shows 150,000 or so clones, with 93% occurring only once. Specimen: blood. The receptor source for this set is a man between 18 and 35 years old in good health. Each CDR3 is given with its conserved first and last residue. The order of the fields is V gene, clone size, D gene, J gene, CDR3 protein, CDR3 DNA. A D gene is named only where the DNA matches it firmly. Only part of the rows carry a size: once, few, many, or a class if the clone is expanded.

>TRBV25-1|NA|NA|TRBJ1-5
CASSDANQPQHF
TGTGCCAGCAGTGATGCAAATCAGCCCCAGCATTTT
>TRBV7-8|NA|NA|TRBJ1-1
CASSLALKGQAFF
TGTGCCAGCAGCTTAGCGCTTAAAGGGCAAGCTTTCTTT
>TRBV5-1|NA|NA|TRBJ1-1
CASSLLISGSEAFF
TGCGCCAGCAGCTTGCTTATCTCGGGCTCTGAAGCTTTCTTT
>TRBV28|NA|TRBD1|TRBJ2-7
CASSPRQGLYEQYF
TGTGCCAGCAGTCCTCGACAGGGTCTGTACGAGCAGTACTTC
>TRBV4-2|NA|TRBD1|TRBJ1-1
CASSQAVGGYTEAFF
TGTGCCAGCAGCCAAGCAGTAGGGGGCTACACTGAAGCTTTCTTT
>TRBV6-6|NA|NA|TRBJ2-1
CASTIHRSSYNEQFF
TGTGCCAGCACCATCCACAGAAGCTCCTACAATGAGCAGTTCTTC
>TRBV7-3|NA|NA|TRBJ2-7
CASSLNWTPSGEQYF
TGTGCCAGCAGCTTAAATTGGACACCCTCCGGCGAGCAGTACTTC
>TRBV7-9|NA|NA|TRBJ1-5
CASSSSGQPQHF
TGTGCCAGCAGCTCCTCAGGTCAGCCCCAGCATTTT
>TRBV5-1|NA|NA|TRBJ2-1
CASSLGQGEWNEQFF
TGCGCCAGCAGCTTGGGGCAGGGAGAATGGAATGAGCAGTTCTTC
>TRBV6-6|NA|NA|TRBJ1-1
CASSYDLNTEAFF
TGTGCCAGCAGTTACGACTTGAACACTGAAGCTTTCTTT
>TRBV19|once|NA|TRBJ1-5
CASSVGTVSNQPQHF
TGTGCCAGTAGCGTAGGGACTGTTAGCAATCAGCCCCAGCATTTT
>TRBV19|NA|NA|TRBJ2-3
CASRITGRTDTQYF
TGTGCCAGTAGGATTACAGGGCGCACAGATACGCAGTATTTT
>TRBV28|NA|NA|TRBJ1-5
CASSYHRGPQNQPQHF
TGTGCCAGCAGTTACCACCGGGGCCCGCAGAATCAGCCCCAGCATTTT
>TRBV13|NA|NA|TRBJ1-1
CASSPRGPNTEAFF
TGTGCCAGCAGCCCCCGTGGACCGAACACTGAAGCTTTCTTT
>TRBV2|NA|TRBD1|TRBJ2-5
CASTGGSAQETQYF
TGTGCCAGCACAGGGGGATCGGCCCAAGAGACCCAGTACTTC
>TRBV7-2|few|NA|TRBJ1-3
CASSYYQGSGNTIYF
TGTGCCAGCAGCTACTATCAGGGCAGTGGAAACACCATATATTTT
>TRBV25-1|NA|NA|TRBJ1-2
CASSDKVGSLRSLYGYTF
TGTGCCAGCAGTGATAAAGTGGGGAGCTTACGTAGCCTTTATGGCTACACCTTC
>TRBV24-1|NA|NA|TRBJ2-1
CATSDTIGGGEQFF
TGTGCCACCAGTGACACAATTGGGGGGGGCGAGCAGTTCTTC
>TRBV30|NA|TRBD2|TRBJ2-1
CAWRIAGGSDEQFF
TGTGCCTGGAGGATAGCGGGGGGTTCGGATGAGCAGTTCTTC
>TRBV25-1|NA|TRBD2|TRBJ2-5
CASSPSGEGETQYF
TGTGCCAGCAGCCCTAGCGGGGAGGGAGAGACCCAGTACTTC